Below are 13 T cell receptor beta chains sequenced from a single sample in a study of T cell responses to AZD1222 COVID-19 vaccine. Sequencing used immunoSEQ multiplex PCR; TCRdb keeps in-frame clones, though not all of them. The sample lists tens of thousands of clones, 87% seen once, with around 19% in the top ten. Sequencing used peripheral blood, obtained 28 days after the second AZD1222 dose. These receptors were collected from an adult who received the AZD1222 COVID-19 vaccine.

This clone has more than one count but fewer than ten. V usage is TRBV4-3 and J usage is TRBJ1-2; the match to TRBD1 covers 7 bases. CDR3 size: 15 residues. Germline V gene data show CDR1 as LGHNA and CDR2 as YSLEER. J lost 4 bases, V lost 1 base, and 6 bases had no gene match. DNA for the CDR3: TGCGCCAGCAGCCAAGCGTCAGGGGGTCCCTATGGCTACACCTTC. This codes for CASSQASGGPYGYTF.

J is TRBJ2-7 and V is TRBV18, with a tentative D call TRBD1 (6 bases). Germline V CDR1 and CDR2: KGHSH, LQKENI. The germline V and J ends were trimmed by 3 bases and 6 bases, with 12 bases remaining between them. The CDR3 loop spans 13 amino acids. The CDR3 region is CASSPGQLGEQYF. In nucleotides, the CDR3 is TGTGCCAGCTCACCCGGACAGTTGGGCGAGCAGTACTTC.

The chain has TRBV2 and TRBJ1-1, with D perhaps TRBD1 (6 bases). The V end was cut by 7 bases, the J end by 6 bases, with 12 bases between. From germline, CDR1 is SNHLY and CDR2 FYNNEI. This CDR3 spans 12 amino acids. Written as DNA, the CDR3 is TGTGCCAGCATCCTACAGGGCTCTGAAGCTTTCTTT. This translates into CASILQGSEAFF. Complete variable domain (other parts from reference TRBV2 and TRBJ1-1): EPEVTQTPSHQVTQMGQEVILRCVPISNHLYFYWYRQILGQKVEFLVSFYNNEISEKSEIFDDQFSVERPDGSNFTLKIRSTKLEDSAMYFCASILQGSEAFFGQGTRLTVV.

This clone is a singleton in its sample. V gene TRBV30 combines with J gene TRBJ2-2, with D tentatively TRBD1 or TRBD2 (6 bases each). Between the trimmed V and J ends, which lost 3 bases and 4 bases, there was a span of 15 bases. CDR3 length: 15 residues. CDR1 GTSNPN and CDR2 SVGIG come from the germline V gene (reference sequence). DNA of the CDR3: TGTGCCTGGAGGAGGGGGGCGACGGTCACCGGGGAGCTGTTTTTT. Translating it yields CAWRRGATVTGELFF. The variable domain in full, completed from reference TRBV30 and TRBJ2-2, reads SQTIHQWPATLVQPVGSPLSLECTVEGTSNPNLYWYRQAAGRGLQLLFYSVGIGQISSEVPQNLSASRPQDRQFILSSKKLLLSDSGFYLCAWRRGATVTGELFFGEGSRLTVL.

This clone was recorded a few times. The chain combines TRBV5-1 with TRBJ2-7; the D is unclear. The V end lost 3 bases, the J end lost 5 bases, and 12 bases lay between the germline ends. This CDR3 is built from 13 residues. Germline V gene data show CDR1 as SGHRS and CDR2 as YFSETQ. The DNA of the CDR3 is TGCGCCAGCAGCTCCTCAAACATGGACGAGCAGTACTTC. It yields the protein CASSSSNMDEQYF.

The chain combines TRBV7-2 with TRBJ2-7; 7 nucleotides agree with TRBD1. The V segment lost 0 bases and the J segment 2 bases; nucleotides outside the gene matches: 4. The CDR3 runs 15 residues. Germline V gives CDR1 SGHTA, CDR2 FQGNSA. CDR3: CASSLAVGQAYEQYF. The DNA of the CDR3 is TGTGCCAGCAGCTTAGCAGTAGGACAGGCCTACGAGCAGTACTTC.

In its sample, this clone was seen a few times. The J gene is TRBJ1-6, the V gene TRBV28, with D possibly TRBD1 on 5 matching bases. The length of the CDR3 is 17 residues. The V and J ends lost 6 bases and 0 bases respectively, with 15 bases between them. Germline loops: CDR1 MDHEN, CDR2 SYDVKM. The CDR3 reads CASRLHTGSSYNSPLHF. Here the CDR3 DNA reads TGTGCCAGCAGACTACACACAGGCAGCTCCTATAATTCACCCCTCCACTTT.

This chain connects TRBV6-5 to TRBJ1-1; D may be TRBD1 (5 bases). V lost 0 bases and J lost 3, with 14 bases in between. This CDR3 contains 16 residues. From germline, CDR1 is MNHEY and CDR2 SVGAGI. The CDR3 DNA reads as TGTGCCAGCAGTTACTCAGCCGGGCAGGGACACACTGAAGCTTTCTTT. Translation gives CASSYSAGQGHTEAFF.

CDR3 DNA sequence: TGTGCCAGCAGCATTGGGACACACGACAATGAGCAGTTCTTC. Translated, it gives CASSIGTHDNEQFF. V usage is TRBV7-8 and J usage is TRBJ2-1, with TRBD1 as a possible D gene (6 bases). The V gene's germline CDR1 is SGHVS and CDR2 FQNEAQ. Trimming left V 5 bases short and J 5 bases short, with 13 bases between. This CDR3 is 14 amino acids long.

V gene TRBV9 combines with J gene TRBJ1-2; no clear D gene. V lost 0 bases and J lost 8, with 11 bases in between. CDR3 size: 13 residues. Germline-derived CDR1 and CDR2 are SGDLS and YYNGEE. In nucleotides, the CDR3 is TGTGCCAGCAGCGTAGATTTGGGCGGAGGCTACACCTTC. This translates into CASSVDLGGGYTF.

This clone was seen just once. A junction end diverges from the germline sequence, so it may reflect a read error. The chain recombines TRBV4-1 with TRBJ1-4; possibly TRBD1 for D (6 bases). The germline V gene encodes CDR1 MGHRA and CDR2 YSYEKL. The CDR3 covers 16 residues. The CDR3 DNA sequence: TGCGCCAGCAGCCAAGATCTGGGGGCTACTATTGAAAAACTGTTTTTT. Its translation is CASSQDLGATIEKLFF.

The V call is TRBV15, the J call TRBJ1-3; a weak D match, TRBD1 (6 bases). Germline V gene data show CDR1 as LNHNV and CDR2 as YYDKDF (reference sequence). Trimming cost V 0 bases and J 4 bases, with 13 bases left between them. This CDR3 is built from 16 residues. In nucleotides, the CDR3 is TGTGCCACCAGCAGAGATTGGGGGGGCGGAGGAAACACCATATATTTT. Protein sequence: CATSRDWGGGGNTIYF.

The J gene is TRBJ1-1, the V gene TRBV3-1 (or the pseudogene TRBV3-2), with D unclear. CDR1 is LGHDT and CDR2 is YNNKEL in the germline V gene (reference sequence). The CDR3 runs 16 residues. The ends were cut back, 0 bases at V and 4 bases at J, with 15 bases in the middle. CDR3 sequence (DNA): TGTGCCAGCAGCCAAGAACCCCCACAGACCGTCACTGAAGCTTTCTTT. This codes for CASSQEPPQTVTEAFF.